What follows are 31 T cell receptor beta chains derived from one specimen sequenced in a study of Graves' ophthalmopathy and Graves' hyperthyroidism (dated by TCRdb to the late 2010s). The sequencer was an Illumina HiSeq 2000. TCR beta CDR3 regions were amplified from RNA transcripts for repertoire sequencing. The first round was an RT-PCR using HTBI primers with the Qiagen OneStep RT-PCR kit, and this first round was followed by a second-round multiplex PCR, then size selection and purification. TCRdb trimmed public reads at Q25 via fastp, called clones via MiXCR and kept in-frame beta chains. Entries that share a CDR3 protein sequence are merged under the most common genes and DNA. The sample records hundreds of thousands of distinct CDR3 sequences, around a fifth of which are singletons. 7.1% of the sample is in the top ten clones. Sequencing was carried out using peripheral blood. These receptors came from a woman under 30 with stable Graves' hyperthyroidism. Some clones in this sample may be carry-over from other donors' samples. Donor details come from another sample of the same person, matched by shared clones.

V is TRBV10-3 and J is TRBJ2-7; 8 bases fit TRBD1. CDR1 ENHRY and CDR2 SYGVKD come from the germline V gene. J lost 5 bases, V lost 2 bases, and 5 bases had no gene match. There are 14 residues in the CDR3. CDR3 in DNA: TGTGCCATCAGTGAGGCGGACAGGGCCAACGAGCAGTACTTC. Amino acid sequence: CAISEADRANEQYF.

This clonotype was seen ten or more times. J is TRBJ1-1 and V is TRBV6-1, with no clear D. The CDR3 consists of 11 residues. Germline loops: CDR1 MNHNS, CDR2 SASEGT. Deletions cut 11 bases from V and 4 bases from J, with 11 bases between. The CDR3 nucleotides are TGTGCCGGAGGTCGCGGCACTGAAGCTTTCTTT. It codes for CAGGRGTEAFF.

The chain carries TRBV11-1 and TRBJ2-7; D may be TRBD2 (5 bases). V lost 1 base and J lost 4, with 17 bases in between. CDR3 length equals 16 residues. Germline values: CDR1 SGHAT, CDR2 FQDESV (reference sequence). CDR3 sequence reads: CASSLGAPGERYEQYF. DNA of the CDR3: TGTGCCAGCAGCTTAGGAGCCCCCGGGGAAAGATACGAGCAGTACTTC.

In this sample, this clonotype turned up many times. The J gene is TRBJ1-3, the V gene TRBV7-9; D remains unclear. V was cut by 0 bases and J by 3 bases, with 9 bases left in between. The CDR3 is made up of 15 amino acids. Germline CDR1 is SEHNR and CDR2 is FQNEAQ (reference sequence). The CDR3 region is CASSLATGSGNTIYF. CDR3 nucleotides: TGTGCCAGCAGCTTAGCGACGGGTAGTGGAAACACCATATATTTT.

The rearrangement links TRBV9 to TRBJ2-5, with 7 bases matching TRBD1. The germline V gene encodes CDR1 SGDLS and CDR2 YYNGEE. After removal of 3 bases from V and 4 bases from J, the junction contained 6 bases not matched to a gene. The CDR3 is 14 residues long. CDR3 sequence: CASSAGQLSETQYF. Here the CDR3 DNA reads TGTGCCAGCAGCGCGGGACAGTTATCAGAGACCCAGTACTTC.

This clonotype came up many times. The rearrangement links TRBV7-2 to TRBJ1-2; D is uncertain. Germline V gene lookup returns CDR1 SGHTA and CDR2 FQGNSA. The length of the CDR3 is 11 residues. V gave up 6 bases and J gave up 5 bases, with 7 bases separating them. CDR3 nucleotides: TGTGCCAGCAGACAGATTTATGGCTACACCTTC. Protein: CASRQIYGYTF.

This clonotype was seen a handful of times. Possible read error: a much larger clone is one base away. The chain has TRBV20-1 and TRBJ1-1; unclear D gene. The CDR3 length is 12 residues. Per the germline V gene, CDR1 is DFQATT and CDR2 is SNEGSKA (reference sequence). CDR3 DNA sequence: TGCAGTGCTAGAGTTGGGGTAACTGAAGTTTTCTTT. Protein: CSARVGVTEVFF.

Details on this clonotype: This may stem from a read error, because a much larger clone lies one nucleotide away. V gene TRBV6-5 combines with J gene TRBJ2-6; D is ambiguous. Per the germline V gene, CDR1 is MNHEY and CDR2 is SVGAGI. CDR3 length: 16 residues. CDR3 in DNA: TGTGCCAGCAATTACTCCTGGACCTCTGGGGCCAACGTCCTGACTTTC. Its protein is CASNYSWTSGANVLTF.

This clonotype was recorded many times. The chain recombines TRBV12-3 or TRBV12-4 with TRBJ1-1; no firm D call. V lost 3 bases and J lost 7, with 9 bases in between. The CDR3 sequence is 12 residues long. In DNA, the CDR3 is TGTGCCAGCAGTTTCGACAAATTTGAAGCTTTCTTT. Translating gives CASSFDKFEAFF.

The V and J genes are TRBV12-3 or TRBV12-4 and TRBJ1-1; tentatively, D is TRBD1 (5 bases). The V end was cut by 5 bases, the J end by 6 bases, with 19 bases between. The CDR3 runs to 15 residues. CDR3 sequence reads: CASSPPGGFISEAFF. CDR3 nucleotide sequence: TGTGCCAGCAGTCCCCCCGGGGGGTTTATATCTGAAGCTTTCTTT.

This clonotype was seen many times. The chain is built from TRBV6-1 and TRBJ1-2, with a tentative D call TRBD1 (5 bases). The CDR3 covers 13 residues. Trimming pared 2 bases from V and 4 bases from J, leaving 8 bases between. Germline values: CDR1 MNHNS, CDR2 SASEGT. The CDR3 reads CASSELTVYGYTF. CDR3 sequence (DNA): TGTGCCAGCAGTGAATTGACAGTCTATGGCTACACCTTC.

This clonotype has ten or more counts. The rearrangement joins TRBV6-1 to TRBJ1-6, with D perhaps matching TRBD1 (5 bases). The V gene lost 6 bases and the J gene lost 7 bases, with 13 bases spanning the gap. CDR3 length: 14 residues. CDR1 is MNHNS and CDR2 is SASEGT in the germline V gene. The CDR3 sequence is CASRFGRVNSPLHF. The CDR3 coding sequence is TGTGCCAGCAGATTCGGCAGGGTGAATTCACCCCTCCACTTT.

The table lists this clonotype with many counts. The chain links TRBV6-5 to TRBJ2-7; D is unclear. This CDR3 spans 14 amino acids. The V gene lost 0 bases and the J gene lost 4 bases, with 10 bases spanning the gap. Germline assignment: CDR1 MNHEY and CDR2 SVGAGI. CDR3 DNA sequence: TGTGCCAGCAGTTACTCGGGCGATTTATACGAGCAGTACTTC. Its translation: CASSYSGDLYEQYF.

Comments on this clonotype: One end of the junction does not line up with germline, which may come from a read error. The gene calls are TRBV4-3 and TRBJ2-4; D unresolved. The CDR3 has 14 residues. The germline gives CDR1 LGHNA, CDR2 YSLEER. The CDR3 loop reads CAISQEIAKNIQDF. DNA of the CDR3: TGCGCCATCAGCCAAGAAATTGCCAAAAACATTCAGGACTTC.

This clonotype was recorded a few times. The chain employs TRBV5-1 and TRBJ1-2; D perhaps matches TRBD1 (6 bases). V was trimmed by 5 bases and J by 6 bases, leaving 23 bases between them. This CDR3 region has 16 residues. Germline V gives CDR1 SGHRS, CDR2 YFSETQ. The CDR3 DNA reads as TGCGCCAGCAGGCCCGAGGGGGGACCTATCAGTCATGGCTACACCTTC. Translated, it gives CASRPEGGPISHGYTF.

This clonotype showed up just a few times. CDR3 region: CASSTTGADEQYF. Here the CDR3 DNA reads TGTGCCAGCTCAACCACAGGGGCAGACGAGCAGTACTTC. This chain joins TRBV18 and TRBJ2-7, with 7 positions matching TRBD1. J gave up 5 bases and V 5 bases, and 6 bases lay outside the gene matches. In germline, CDR1 is KGHSH, CDR2 LQKENI. The CDR3 sequence is 13 residues long.

In its sample, this clonotype was seen a few times. Given a much more abundant clone one base away, this may be a read error. The V and J genes are TRBV5-6 and TRBJ2-7; D remains unclear. Between the trimmed V and J ends, which lost 1 base and 0 bases, there was a span of 14 bases. The germline gives CDR1 SGHDT, CDR2 YYEEEE. There are 16 residues in the CDR3. The CDR3 DNA reads TGTGCCAGCAGCTTGAGTGTGGGAACCTACTCCTACGAGCAGTACTTC. This translates into CASSLSVGTYSYEQYF.

This clonotype was seen at least ten times. This rearrangement joins TRBV19 to TRBJ2-5, with 10 bases fitting TRBD1. The germline CDR1 and CDR2 sequences are LNHDA and SQIVND (reference sequence). The J segment lost 4 bases and the V segment lost 4 bases, leaving 3 bases of the junction unmatched. This CDR3 has 14 amino acids. This CDR3 reads CASSTTGGRETQYF. The CDR3 nucleotides are TGTGCCAGTAGTACGACAGGGGGCAGAGAGACCCAGTACTTC.

This clonotype was counted many times. The V and J genes are TRBV6-5 and TRBJ1-1; D gene uncertain. Germline values: CDR1 MNHEY, CDR2 SVGAGI. V was clipped by 2 bases and J by 12 bases, with 13 bases between them. This CDR3 comprises 12 residues. CDR3 in amino acids: CASSYLSVTPFF. The CDR3 nucleotides are TGTGCCAGCAGTTACCTCTCCGTTACACCTTTCTTT.

This clonotype turned up a few times. The rearrangement uses TRBV3-1 and TRBJ2-2; 11 bases agree with TRBD2. The CDR3 loop spans 16 amino acids. Per germline, CDR1 LGHDT and CDR2 YNNKEL (reference sequence). With V trimmed by 4 bases and J by 1 base, 2 bases remained unmatched. CDR3: CASSRGLAGNTGELFF. For the CDR3, the DNA is TGTGCCAGCAGCCGCGGACTAGCGGGGAACACCGGGGAGCTGTTTTTT. The whole variable domain, filled in from reference TRBV3-1 and TRBJ2-2, reads DTAVSQTPKYLVTQMGNDKSIKCEQNLGHDTMYWYKQDSKKFLKIMFSYNNKELIINETVPNRFSPKSPDKAHLNLHINSLELGDSAVYFCASSRGLAGNTGELFFGEGSRLTVL.

This rearrangement joins TRBV12-5 to TRBJ2-7; D may be TRBD1 or TRBD2 (6 bases each). Trimming stripped 11 bases from V and 2 bases from J, with 19 bases between. Germline-derived CDR1 and CDR2 are LGHNT and FRNRAP. CDR3 length: 14 amino acids. CDR3 nucleotide sequence: TGTGCTTCCTCGGGGGCCGGCAGGGCCTACGAGCAGTACTTC. Protein: CASSGAGRAYEQYF.

The sample holds many counts of this clonotype. The chain recombines TRBV2 with TRBJ1-1; perhaps TRBD1 as D (5 bases). This CDR3 region has 18 residues. Germline CDR1 is SNHLY and CDR2 is FYNNEI. Trimming cost V 8 bases and J 6 bases, with 31 bases left between them. In nucleotides, the CDR3 is TGTGCCAGCTCTGAAAGGGCAGGGCGCGCTCCCATTAGGGCTGAAGCTTTCTTT. Protein: CASSERAGRAPIRAEAFF.

This clonotype was detected ten times or more. The chain combines TRBV4-1 with TRBJ2-4; D call uncertain. CDR3 length equals 15 residues. In germline, CDR1 is MGHRA, CDR2 YSYEKL. V was trimmed by 1 base and J by 9 bases, leaving 16 bases between them. CDR3 nucleotides: TGCGCCAGCAGCCAAGGTTTCCAGGATCCTACCATTCAGTACTTC. Amino acids: CASSQGFQDPTIQYF.

This clonotype has at least ten counts. CDR3 sequence (DNA): TGTGCCAGCAGCTTGGGGCGCAGGGCAGGGGGAGAAGAGACCCAGTACTTC. Translated, it gives CASSLGRRAGGEETQYF. V is TRBV7-9 and J is TRBJ2-5; 7 bases agree with TRBD1. Germline-derived CDR1 and CDR2 are SEHNR and FQNEAQ (reference sequence). After removal of 3 bases from V and 3 bases from J, the junction contained 13 bases not matched to a gene. The CDR3 length is 17 residues. The full variable domain, with the rest looked up from reference TRBV7-9 and TRBJ2-5, is DTGVSQNPRHKITKRGQNVTFRCDPISEHNRLYWYRQTLGQGPEFLTYFQNEAQLEKSRLLSDRFSAERPKGSFSTLEIQRTEQGDSAMYLCASSLGRRAGGEETQYFGPGTRLLVL.

This chain links TRBV13 with TRBJ2-2; TRBD1 matches 8 bases. CDR3 size: 18 residues. With V trimmed by 0 bases and J by 0 bases, 6 bases remained unmatched. CDR1 and CDR2 from the germline V gene are PRHDT and FYEKMQ (reference sequence). CDR3 protein: CASSLGEWGQANTGELFF. CDR3 in DNA: TGTGCCAGCAGCTTAGGCGAATGGGGACAGGCGAACACCGGGGAGCTGTTTTTT.

The chain links TRBV9 to TRBJ2-7, with D possibly being TRBD1 or TRBD2 (5 bases each). Trimming removed 4 bases from V and 4 bases from J, with 18 bases in between. Germline CDR1 SGDLS, CDR2 YYNGEE. CDR3 length equals 15 residues. Written as DNA, the CDR3 is TGTGCCAGCAGCCCACGGGACCCATGGGAGTACGAGCAGTACTTC. This translates into CASSPRDPWEYEQYF.

This clonotype has ten or more counts. The chain uses TRBV20-1 and TRBJ2-7; possible D gene TRBD1, 5 bases. This CDR3 is built from 16 residues. The V gene's germline CDR1 is DFQATT and CDR2 SNEGSKA (reference sequence). V shed 2 bases and J shed 0 bases, with 17 bases lying between them. As DNA, the CDR3 is TGCAGTGCTAGACAGGGTTACCCCGATCACTCCTACGAGCAGTACTTC. Translation gives CSARQGYPDHSYEQYF.

The table lists this clonotype with a count of one. The chain carries TRBV12-3 or TRBV12-4 and TRBJ1-6; 8 nucleotides match TRBD1. Trimming cost V 6 bases and J 3 bases; bases outside gene matches: 7. The CDR3 length is 16 residues. The CDR3 reads CASSPRTGSYNSPLHF. DNA for the CDR3: TGTGCCAGCAGCCCCAGGACAGGGAGCTATAATTCACCCCTCCACTTT.

This clonotype has ten or more counts. The chain employs TRBV20-1 and TRBJ2-7, with 13 bases that match TRBD2. Looked up from germline, CDR1 is DFQATT and CDR2 is SNEGSKA (reference sequence). J gave up 4 bases and V 4 bases, and 7 bases lay outside the gene matches. This CDR3 contains 15 residues. The CDR3 DNA sequence: TGCAGTGCTAACCTCCGGACTAGCGGGAGTTACGAGCAGTACTTC. Its protein product is CSANLRTSGSYEQYF.

Ten or more counts support this clonotype. The chain couples TRBV9 to TRBJ2-5, with 7 positions matching TRBD2. Per the germline V gene, CDR1 is SGDLS and CDR2 is YYNGEE. Trimming cost V 2 bases and J 3 bases; bases outside gene matches: 1. CDR3 size: 13 residues. CDR3 nucleotide sequence: TGTGCCAGCAGCGTGAGCGGGGAAGAGACCCAGTACTTC. This translates into CASSVSGEETQYF. The full variable domain, in which reference TRBV9 and TRBJ2-5 provide the parts outside the CDR3, is DSGVTQTPKHLITATGQRVTLRCSPRSGDLSVYWYQQSLDQGLQFLIQYYNGEERAKGNILERFSAQQFPDLHSELNLSSLELGDSALYFCASSVSGEETQYFGPGTRLLVL.

The CDR3 spells CSVTGTGVIGELFF. In nucleotides, the CDR3 is TGCAGCGTAACCGGGACAGGGGTAATCGGGGAGCTGTTTTTT. The V call is TRBV29-1, the J call TRBJ2-2; TRBD1 agrees at 10 bases. CDR1 and CDR2 (germline): SQVTM, ANQGSEA. CDR3 length: 14 amino acids. With V trimmed by 6 bases and J by 7 bases, 8 bases remained unmatched.